This passage covers 11 T cell receptor beta chains from one sample sequenced in a study of blood T cell repertoires in COVID-19. The repertoire was sequenced with immunoSEQ multiplex PCR; TCRdb's copy has only in-frame clones and lacks some. The data show 50,000 to 65,000 clones, with roughly 76% seen just once and approximately 5.3% held by the top ten. The source material was peripheral blood. The receptors here all came from a woman aged 55 to 70 with acute or convalescent COVID-19.

The chain uses TRBV5-1 and TRBJ2-2, with a possible D match to TRBD2 (5 bases). V was trimmed by 5 bases and J by 6 bases, leaving 20 bases between them. The CDR3 covers 16 residues. Germline CDR1 SGHRS, CDR2 YFSETQ. The CDR3 bases are TGCGCCAGCAGGTCACCGGACGCCTGGAGGTCCGGGGAGCTGTTTTTT. It yields the protein CASRSPDAWRSGELFF.

The V and J genes are TRBV2 and TRBJ1-1; D is ambiguous. CDR1 and CDR2 (germline): SNHLY, FYNNEI. V lost 8 bases and J 3 bases, leaving 10 bases between the germline ends. The CDR3 spans 12 residues. CDR3 bases: TGTGCCAGCGCCAGTCTGGACACTGAAGCTTTCTTT. Its protein product is CASASLDTEAFF.

The V and J genes are TRBV6-8 and TRBJ1-2; D may be TRBD1 (5 bases). Germline CDR1 reads MNHGY; CDR2 reads SAAAGT. V lost 6 bases, J lost 3 bases, and 20 bases lay in between. The CDR3 loop spans 16 amino acids. CDR3 protein: CASRGGLEVRDYGYTF. In DNA, the CDR3 is TGTGCCAGCAGGGGGGGACTTGAGGTAAGGGACTATGGCTACACCTTC.

The chain has TRBV5-1 and TRBJ1-4; TRBD1 is a possible D gene (5 bases). The CDR3 loop spans 14 amino acids. Trimming removed 0 bases from V and 2 bases from J, with 5 bases in between. Germline lookup yields CDR1 SGHRS and CDR2 YFSETQ. In DNA, the CDR3 is TGCGCCAGCAGCTTGGCAGGGACTAATGAAAAACTGTTTTTT. Translating gives CASSLAGTNEKLFF.

The chain combines TRBV4-2 with TRBJ2-1, with 7 bases aligning to TRBD1. CDR1 and CDR2 from the germline V gene are LGHNA and YNFKEQ. The V gene end was trimmed by 3 bases and the J gene end by 0 bases; junction bases not matched to a gene: 2. This CDR3 has 15 residues. Here the CDR3 DNA reads TGTGCCAGCAGCCATACAGGGGACTCCTACAATGAGCAGTTCTTC. It is translated as CASSHTGDSYNEQFF.

The rearrangement links TRBV9 to TRBJ2-1, with D possibly TRBD2 on 6 matching bases. Germline CDR1 SGDLS, CDR2 YYNGEE. This CDR3 contains 16 residues. V lost 0 bases, J lost 8 bases, and 18 bases lay in between. CDR3 protein: CASSVAVADLLDEQFF. DNA of the CDR3: TGTGCCAGCAGCGTAGCTGTAGCGGACCTTTTGGATGAGCAGTTCTTC.

This chain connects TRBV7-2 to TRBJ1-4; the D gene is possibly TRBD1 (6 bases). The CDR3 has 15 amino acids. Germline V gene lookup returns CDR1 SGHTA and CDR2 FQGNSA. With 1 base removed from V and 8 bases from J, the gap between germline ends came to 14 bases. This CDR3 is CASSLVWDKEEKLFF. CDR3 nucleotide sequence: TGTGCCAGCAGCTTAGTGTGGGACAAGGAGGAAAAACTGTTTTTT.

The chain couples TRBV28 to TRBJ1-2; 10 positions agree with TRBD1. The V gene's germline CDR1 is MDHEN and CDR2 SYDVKM. V shed 5 bases and J 2 bases; nucleotides not matched to a gene: 5. The CDR3 length is 15 residues. CDR3 DNA: TGTGCCAGCAGTCGGCCGGGACAGGGGAACTATGGCTACACCTTC. Encoded protein: CASSRPGQGNYGYTF.

V gene TRBV21-1 combines with J gene TRBJ1-5; the listed D gene, TRBD1, was not tested against the DNA. TRBV21-1 is flagged as a pseudogene. This CDR3 spans 17 amino acids. The CDR3 here is CASSKVGATGGDQPQHF. As DNA, the CDR3 is TGTGCCAGCAGCAAAGTTGGCGCGACAGGGGGCGATCAGCCCCAGCATTTT.

This chain joins TRBV5-8 and TRBJ2-5, with 7 bases lining up with TRBD1. The germline V gene has CDR1 SGHTS and CDR2 YDEGEE. The CDR3 has 14 amino acids. After removal of 4 bases from V and 5 bases from J, the junction contained 8 bases not matched to a gene. The CDR3 region is CASSPDRPGETQYF. The CDR3 DNA sequence: TGTGCCAGCAGCCCGGACAGGCCTGGGGAGACCCAGTACTTC.

CDR3 in amino acids: CSAGRGHEQFF. Here the CDR3 DNA reads TGCAGTGCTGGGAGAGGGCATGAGCAGTTCTTC. The chain combines TRBV20-1 with TRBJ2-1; a weak D match, TRBD2 (5 bases). The CDR3 is made up of 11 amino acids. The germline V gene has CDR1 DFQATT and CDR2 SNEGSKA (reference sequence). Trimming shortened V by 5 bases and J by 8 bases, and 10 bases separated the two germline ends.